This TCR beta chain originates from a study of T-cell reconstitution after alpha-beta-depleted transplantation in children. Unique molecular identifiers were incorporated into the prepared TCRbeta library. TCRdb re-analysed the PCR reads in MiXCR, keeping a single row per CDR3 protein. The sample records hundreds of thousands of distinct CDR3 sequences, around 12% being singletons. General study results and limits: One year post-transplant, T-cell counts and diversity were largely derived from T cells produced anew. Elevated TCRbeta diversity at day 60 was traced, in some patients, to surviving recipient T cells and thymic progenitors. By about two months after transplant, alpha-beta T cells reportedly arose from several hundred graft clones that had expanded.

About this clonotype: What it binds is unknown.

From germline, CDR1 is DFQATT and CDR2 SNEGSKA (reference sequence). V was pared by 6 bases and J by 2 bases, with 16 bases between. The CDR3 covers 14 residues. The starting material was PBMCs, obtained before TCRalphabeta/CD19-depleted stem cell transplant. This TCR was sampled from a girl aged 2 to 10 with congenital amegakaryocytic thrombocytopenia, due to receive a stem cell transplant. V and J are TRBV20-1 and TRBJ2-5, with a tentative D call TRBD1 (6 bases). CDR3 residues: CSATNGQTQETQYF. The CDR3 region has the DNA TGCAGTGCAACAAATGGACAGACTCAAGAGACCCAGTACTTC.